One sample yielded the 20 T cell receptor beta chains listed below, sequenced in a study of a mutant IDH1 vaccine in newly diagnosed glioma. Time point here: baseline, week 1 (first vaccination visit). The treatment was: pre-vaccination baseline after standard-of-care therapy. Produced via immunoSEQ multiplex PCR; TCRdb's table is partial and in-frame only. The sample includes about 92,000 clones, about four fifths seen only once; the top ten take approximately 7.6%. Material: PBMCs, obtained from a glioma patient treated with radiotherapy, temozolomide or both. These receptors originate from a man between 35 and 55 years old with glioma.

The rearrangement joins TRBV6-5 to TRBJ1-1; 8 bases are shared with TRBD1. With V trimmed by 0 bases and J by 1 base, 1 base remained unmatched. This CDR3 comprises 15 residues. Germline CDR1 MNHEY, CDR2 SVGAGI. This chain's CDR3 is CASSYSDRGNTEAFF. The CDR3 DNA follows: TGTGCCAGCAGTTACTCCGACAGGGGGAACACTGAAGCTTTCTTT.

The CDR3 region is CAWNPNSMTNEKLFF. For the CDR3, the DNA is TGTGCCTGGAATCCCAATTCGATGACTAATGAAAAACTGTTTTTT. The chain joins TRBV30 to TRBJ1-4; no clear D gene. The V end lost 4 bases, the J end lost 2 bases, and 14 bases lay between the germline ends. Germline CDR1 reads GTSNPN; CDR2 reads SVGIG (reference sequence). The CDR3 spans 15 residues.

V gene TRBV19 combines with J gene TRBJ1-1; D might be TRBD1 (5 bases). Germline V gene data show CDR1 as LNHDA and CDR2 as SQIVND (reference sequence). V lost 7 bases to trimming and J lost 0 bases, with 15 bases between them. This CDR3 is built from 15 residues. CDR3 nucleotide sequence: TGTGCCAGTAAGGGTGCGGGGCCCATGAACACTGAAGCTTTCTTT. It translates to CASKGAGPMNTEAFF.

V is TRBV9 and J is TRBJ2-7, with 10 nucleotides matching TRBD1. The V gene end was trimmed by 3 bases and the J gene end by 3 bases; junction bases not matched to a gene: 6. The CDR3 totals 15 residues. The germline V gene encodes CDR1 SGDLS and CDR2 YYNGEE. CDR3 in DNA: TGTGCCAGCAGCGAAGGTGGGACAGGGGTCTACGAGCAGTACTTC. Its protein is CASSEGGTGVYEQYF.

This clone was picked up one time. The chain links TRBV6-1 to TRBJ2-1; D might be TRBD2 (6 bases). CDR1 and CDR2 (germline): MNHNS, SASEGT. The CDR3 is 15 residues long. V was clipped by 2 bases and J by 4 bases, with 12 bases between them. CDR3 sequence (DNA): TGTGCCAGCAGTGAAATGGGGACTGTATACAATGAGCAGTTCTTC. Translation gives CASSEMGTVYNEQFF.

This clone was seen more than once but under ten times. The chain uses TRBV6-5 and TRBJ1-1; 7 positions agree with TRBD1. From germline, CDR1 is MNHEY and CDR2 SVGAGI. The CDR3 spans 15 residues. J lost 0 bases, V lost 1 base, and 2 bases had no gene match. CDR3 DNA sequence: TGTGCCAGCAGTTACTGGGGACAGCTGAACACTGAAGCTTTCTTT. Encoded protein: CASSYWGQLNTEAFF.

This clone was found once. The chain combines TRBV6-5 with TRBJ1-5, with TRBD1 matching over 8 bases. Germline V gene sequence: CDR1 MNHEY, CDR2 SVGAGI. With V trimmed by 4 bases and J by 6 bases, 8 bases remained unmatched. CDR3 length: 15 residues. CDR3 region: CASSSLDREGQPQHF. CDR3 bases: TGTGCCAGCAGTTCACTGGACAGGGAAGGTCAGCCCCAGCATTTT.

CDR3: CASSLGMNTEAFF. The CDR3 DNA follows: TGCGCCAGCAGCTTGGGGATGAACACTGAAGCTTTCTTT. V usage is TRBV5-1 and J usage is TRBJ1-1, with D unresolved. From germline, CDR1 is SGHRS and CDR2 YFSETQ. The CDR3 totals 13 residues. V was clipped by 0 bases and J by 0 bases, with 3 bases between them.

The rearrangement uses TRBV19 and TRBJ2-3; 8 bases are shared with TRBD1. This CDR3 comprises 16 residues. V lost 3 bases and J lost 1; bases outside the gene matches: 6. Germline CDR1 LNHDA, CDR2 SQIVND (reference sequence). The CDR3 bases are TGTGCCAGTAGTATCCGCCCGACAGGGGGCACAGATACGCAGTATTTT. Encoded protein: CASSIRPTGGTDTQYF.

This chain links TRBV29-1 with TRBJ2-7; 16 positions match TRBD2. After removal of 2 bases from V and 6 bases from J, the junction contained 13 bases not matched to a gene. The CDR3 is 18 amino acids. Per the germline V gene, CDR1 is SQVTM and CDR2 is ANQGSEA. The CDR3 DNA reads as TGCAGCGTTGAAACGGGACTAGCGGGAGGGGTTTTAGCTTGCGAGCAGTACTTC. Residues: CSVETGLAGGVLACEQYF.

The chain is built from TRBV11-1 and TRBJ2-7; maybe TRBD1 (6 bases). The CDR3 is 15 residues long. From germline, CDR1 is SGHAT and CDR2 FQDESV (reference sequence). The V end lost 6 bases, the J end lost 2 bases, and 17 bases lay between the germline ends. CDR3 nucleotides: TGTGCCAGCAGGTCCTCAGGGGCGAGCCCCTACGAGCAGTACTTC. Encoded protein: CASRSSGASPYEQYF. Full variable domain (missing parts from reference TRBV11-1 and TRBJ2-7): EAEVAQSPRYKITEKSQAVAFWCDPISGHATLYWYRQILGQGPELLVQFQDESVVDDSQLPKDRFSAERLKGVDSTLKIQPAELGDSAMYLCASRSSGASPYEQYFGPGTRLTVT.

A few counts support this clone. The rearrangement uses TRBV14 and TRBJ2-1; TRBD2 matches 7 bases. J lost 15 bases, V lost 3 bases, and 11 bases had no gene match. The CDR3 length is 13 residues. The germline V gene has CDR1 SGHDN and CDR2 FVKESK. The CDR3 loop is CASSQEPPGLMFF. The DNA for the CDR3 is TGTGCCAGCAGCCAGGAACCTCCGGGACTAATGTTCTTC.

The CDR3: CACTREVRYEQYF. The CDR3 region has the DNA TGTGCCTGTACAAGGGAGGTCCGCTACGAGCAGTACTTC. The V gene is TRBV30, the J gene TRBJ2-7, with D possibly matching TRBD2 (6 bases). Between the trimmed V and J ends, which lost 6 bases and 3 bases, there was a span of 15 bases. The length of the CDR3 is 13 residues. The germline gives CDR1 GTSNPN, CDR2 SVGIG (reference sequence).

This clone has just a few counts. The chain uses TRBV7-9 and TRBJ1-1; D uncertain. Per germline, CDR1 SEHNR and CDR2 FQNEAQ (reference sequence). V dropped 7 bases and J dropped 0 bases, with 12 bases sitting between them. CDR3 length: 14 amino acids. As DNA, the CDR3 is TGTGCCAGCAACCCGCTCCTCATGAACACTGAAGCTTTCTTT. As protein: CASNPLLMNTEAFF.

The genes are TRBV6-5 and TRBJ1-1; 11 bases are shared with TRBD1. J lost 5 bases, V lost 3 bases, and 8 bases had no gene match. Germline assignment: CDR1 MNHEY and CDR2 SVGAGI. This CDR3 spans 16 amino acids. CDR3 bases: TGTGCCAGCAGTTATTTTTTCGGACAGGGGGCAACTGAAGCTTTCTTT. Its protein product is CASSYFFGQGATEAFF.

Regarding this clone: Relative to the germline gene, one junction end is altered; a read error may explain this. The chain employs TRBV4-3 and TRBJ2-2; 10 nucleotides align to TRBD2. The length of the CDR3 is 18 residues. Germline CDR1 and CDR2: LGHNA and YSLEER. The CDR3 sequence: CASSKDVSGGVNTGELFF. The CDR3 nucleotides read TGCGCCAGCAGCAAAGATGTAAGCGGGGGGGTGAACACCGGGGAGCTGTTTTTT.

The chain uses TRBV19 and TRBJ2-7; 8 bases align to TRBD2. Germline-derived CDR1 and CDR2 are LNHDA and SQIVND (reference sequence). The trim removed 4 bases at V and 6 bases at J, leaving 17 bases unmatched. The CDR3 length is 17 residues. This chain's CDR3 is CASSSSAGTSSVLEQYF. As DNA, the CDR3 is TGTGCCAGTAGTAGCTCGGCCGGGACTAGTTCCGTCCTCGAGCAGTACTTC.

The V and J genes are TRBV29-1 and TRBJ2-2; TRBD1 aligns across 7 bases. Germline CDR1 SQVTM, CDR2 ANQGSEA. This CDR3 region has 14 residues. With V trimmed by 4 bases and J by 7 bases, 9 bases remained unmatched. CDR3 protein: CSVVGTAWGGELFF. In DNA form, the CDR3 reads TGCAGCGTTGTGGGGACAGCCTGGGGCGGGGAGCTGTTTTTT.

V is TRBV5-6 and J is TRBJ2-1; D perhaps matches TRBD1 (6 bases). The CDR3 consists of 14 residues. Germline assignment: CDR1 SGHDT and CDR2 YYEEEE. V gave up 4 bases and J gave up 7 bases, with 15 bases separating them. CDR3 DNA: TGTGCCAGCAGCATAGGACAGCTAAATAATGAGCAGTTCTTC. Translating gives CASSIGQLNNEQFF.

For the CDR3, the DNA is TGTGCCAGCAGCGGATCGGGACTAGCATTCGAAGAGACCCAGTACTTC. Protein: CASSGSGLAFEETQYF. J is TRBJ2-5 and V is TRBV9, with 9 bases identical to TRBD2. This CDR3 is built from 16 residues. Germline V gene data show CDR1 as SGDLS and CDR2 as YYNGEE. Trimming cost V 3 bases and J 3 bases; bases outside gene matches: 9.